These 19 T cell receptor beta chains were all obtained from the same sample, sequenced in a study of beta chain features in type 1 diabetes. The isolated RNA, all of it, was reverse transcribed, so expressed TCRB transcripts were what got sequenced. Sequenced by immunoSEQ multiplex PCR; TCRdb stores in-frame clones only, minus some. The sample consists of just under 150,000 clones, more than 10% of them appearing once. Their antigens remain unidentified. General observations from the study: Type 1 diabetes patients showed a moderate but significant shortening of TCRB CDR3s in all four CD4+ subsets.

Sequences were obtained from central memory CD4+ T cells from blood. Receptor source: a man between 18 and 29 years old with type 1 diabetes.

Here the CDR3 DNA reads TGTGCCAGCAGTTCCCCGGACAGGGGGTATGGCTACACCTTC. Encoded protein: CASSSPDRGYGYTF. This sequence joins TRBV6-5 and TRBJ1-2; 10 bases align to TRBD1. V lost 4 bases to trimming and J lost 5 bases; unmatched junction nucleotides: 4. The CDR3 runs 14 residues. CDR1 is MNHEY and CDR2 is SVGAGI in the germline V gene.

The V and J genes are TRBV5-1 and TRBJ2-7; 9 nucleotides match TRBD1. The trim removed 3 bases at V and 2 bases at J, leaving 6 bases unmatched. Germline lookup yields CDR1 SGHRS and CDR2 YFSETQ. The CDR3 has 15 residues. Written as DNA, the CDR3 is TGCGCCAGCAGCTCCACCGGGACAGGGACCTACGAGCAGTACTTC. It translates to CASSSTGTGTYEQYF.

This clone was counted between two and nine times. This chain links TRBV6-6 with TRBJ2-3; no clear D gene. The CDR3 extends over 16 amino acids. Trimming pared 0 bases from V and 4 bases from J, leaving 14 bases between. Germline CDR1 MNHNY, CDR2 SVGAGI (reference sequence). The CDR3 DNA is TGTGCCAGCAGTTACTCACACAGCATAAGGCCAGATACGCAGTATTTT. Amino acids: CASSYSHSIRPDTQYF.

This clone has a handful of counts. CDR3 coding DNA: TGTGCCTGGAGTTCGGGGGTCCTCGGGGAGCAGTACTTC. Protein product: CAWSSGVLGEQYF. This chain uses TRBV30 with TRBJ2-7, with D perhaps matching TRBD2 (6 bases). The germline CDR1 and CDR2 sequences are GTSNPN and SVGIG (reference sequence). Trimming shortened V by 2 bases and J by 7 bases, and 15 bases separated the two germline ends. The CDR3 consists of 13 residues.

The rearrangement uses TRBV29-1 and TRBJ1-2, with TRBD1 as a possible D gene (6 bases). This CDR3 comprises 12 residues. V was pared by 3 bases and J by 5 bases, with 10 bases between. Germline V lookup: CDR1 SQVTM, CDR2 ANQGSEA. CDR3 DNA sequence: TGCAGCGTTGACCCCACAGGGTATGGCTACACCTTC. This translates into CSVDPTGYGYTF. Together with reference TRBV29-1 and TRBJ1-2, the CDR3 gives the full variable domain: SAVISQKPSRDICQRGTSLTIQCQVDSQVTMMFWYRQQPGQSLTLIATANQGSEATYESGFVIDKFPISRPNLTFSTLTVSNMSPEDSSIYLCSVDPTGYGYTFGSGTRLTVV.

The J gene is TRBJ2-6, the V gene TRBV18, with D perhaps matching TRBD1 (5 bases). The length of the CDR3 is 15 residues. The V end was cut by 3 bases, the J end by 4 bases, with 10 bases between. In germline, CDR1 is KGHSH, CDR2 LQKENI. The CDR3 DNA sequence: TGTGCCAGCTCACCTACAGGCCTGGGGGCCAACGTCCTGACTTTC. Encoded protein: CASSPTGLGANVLTF. The variable domain in full, with the rest retrieved from reference TRBV18 and TRBJ2-6, is NAGVMQNPRHLVRRRGQEARLRCSPMKGHSHVYWYRQLPEEGLKFMVYLQKENIIDESGMPKERFSAEFPKEGPSILRIQQVVRGDSAAYFCASSPTGLGANVLTFGAGSRLTVL.

The chain has TRBV14 and TRBJ1-3; D unresolved. The CDR3 contains 17 residues. Germline CDR1 SGHDN, CDR2 FVKESK. Trimming stripped 1 base from V and 0 bases from J, with 13 bases between. The CDR3 protein is CASSQVGRRSSGNTIYF. Here the CDR3 DNA reads TGTGCCAGCAGCCAAGTAGGTCGGCGGAGCTCTGGAAACACCATATATTTT.

This clone occurred a few times. The V and J genes are TRBV19 and TRBJ1-2, with D unresolved. Per the germline V gene, CDR1 is LNHDA and CDR2 is SQIVND (reference sequence). This CDR3 region has 12 residues. Trimming cost V 5 bases and J 8 bases, with 12 bases left between them. The CDR3 bases are TGTGCCAGTAGTGCGTCCCTGGCCGGCTACACCTTC. Its translation: CASSASLAGYTF.

This clone was seen only a few times. Other DNA variants within this sample encode the same CDR3. The chain carries TRBV4-1 and TRBJ2-7; tentative D call: TRBD2 (5 bases). CDR1 is MGHRA, CDR2 YSYEKL, per germline. The CDR3 spans 15 residues. Trimming pared 0 bases from V and 1 base from J, leaving 10 bases between. The CDR3 DNA follows: TGCGCCAGCAGCCAAGATCGAGGGAAATCCTACGAGCAGTACTTC. As protein: CASSQDRGKSYEQYF.

This clone was detected a few times. The rearrangement links TRBV28 to TRBJ1-6; D is undetermined. Trimming pared 8 bases from V and 7 bases from J, leaving 21 bases between. The germline V gene encodes CDR1 MDHEN and CDR2 SYDVKM. The CDR3 totals 16 residues. DNA for the CDR3: TGTGCCAGCGGATCAGAGGGAATCACCCTCAATTCACCCCTCCACTTT. It yields the protein CASGSEGITLNSPLHF.

The V gene is TRBV14, the J gene TRBJ2-2; D gene unclear. V shed 0 bases and J shed 4 bases, with 6 bases lying between them. The CDR3 is 14 residues long. Germline values: CDR1 SGHDN, CDR2 FVKESK. The CDR3 DNA is TGTGCCAGCAGCCAAGACTTCCTCACCGGGGAGCTGTTTTTT. Translated: CASSQDFLTGELFF.

The V and J genes are TRBV6-5 and TRBJ2-1; TRBD1 or TRBD2 may be the D gene (5 bases each). The V end was cut by 6 bases, the J end by 5 bases, with 17 bases between. This CDR3 contains 15 residues. Germline loops: CDR1 MNHEY, CDR2 SVGAGI. CDR3 amino acids: CASSPAWGFNNEQFF. CDR3 nucleotides: TGTGCCAGCAGCCCCGCTTGGGGGTTCAACAATGAGCAGTTCTTC.

This clone was found a few times. V and J are TRBV19 and TRBJ1-1, with D maybe TRBD1 (6 bases). The V end was cut by 10 bases, the J end by 1 base, with 19 bases between. The CDR3 consists of 15 residues. From germline, CDR1 is LNHDA and CDR2 SQIVND (reference sequence). CDR3 in DNA: TGTGCCACCCGCCGGGACACCATAAAGAACACTGAAGCTTTCTTT. Its protein is CATRRDTIKNTEAFF.

This clone was seen at least ten times. The chain combines TRBV14 with TRBJ1-1; D uncertain. V gave up 2 bases and J gave up 7 bases, with 14 bases separating them. The CDR3 consists of 14 residues. Germline CDR1 and CDR2: SGHDN and FVKESK. CDR3 in DNA: TGTGCCAGCAGCCAACAACAATTTTGGGATGAAGCTTTCTTT. Protein product: CASSQQQFWDEAFF.

This clone was counted at least ten times. DNA of the CDR3: TGCGCCAGTACCCTAGGGGGGACTGGTGAGCAGTTCTTC. It codes for CASTLGGTGEQFF. The V gene is TRBV4-1, the J gene TRBJ2-1; D is tentatively TRBD1 or TRBD2 (6 bases each). The CDR3 length is 13 residues. CDR1 and CDR2 (germline): MGHRA, YSYEKL. V was cut by 9 bases and J by 9 bases, with 18 bases left in between.

This clone was recorded once. The chain uses TRBV9 and TRBJ1-2, with D uncertain. Trimming cost V 4 bases and J 4 bases, with 8 bases left between them. Per germline, CDR1 SGDLS and CDR2 YYNGEE. CDR3 length: 12 amino acids. CDR3 DNA: TGTGCCAGCAGCCCAAGTTCCTATGGCTACACCTTC. Its protein product is CASSPSSYGYTF.

This clone was detected only a few times. The chain employs TRBV6-1 and TRBJ1-1; D remains ambiguous. CDR1 and CDR2 (germline): MNHNS, SASEGT. This CDR3 region has 15 residues. V was shortened by 2 bases and J by 3 bases, with 13 bases between the two germline ends. CDR3 coding DNA: TGTGCCAGCAGTGAAATGGACCGCCGCGACACTGAAGCTTTCTTT. As protein: CASSEMDRRDTEAFF.

The rearrangement links TRBV6-1 to TRBJ2-1, with TRBD2 matching 11 bases. The CDR3 covers 14 residues. Germline CDR1 and CDR2: MNHNS and SASEGT. Unmatched junction bases numbered 5, after V lost 5 bases and J lost 8 bases. The CDR3 region is CASSLAGGLDEQFF. The CDR3 bases are TGTGCCAGCAGTTTAGCGGGGGGGCTCGATGAGCAGTTCTTC.

The chain employs TRBV25-1 and TRBJ2-2; 7 bases agree with TRBD1. Germline CDR1 reads MGHDK; CDR2 reads SYGVNS. After removal of 3 bases from V and 0 bases from J, the junction contained 4 bases not matched to a gene. This CDR3 is 16 amino acids long. In nucleotides, the CDR3 is TGTGCCAGCAGTGAGAACAGGGGAACGAACACCGGGGAGCTGTTTTTT. This gives the protein CASSENRGTNTGELFF.